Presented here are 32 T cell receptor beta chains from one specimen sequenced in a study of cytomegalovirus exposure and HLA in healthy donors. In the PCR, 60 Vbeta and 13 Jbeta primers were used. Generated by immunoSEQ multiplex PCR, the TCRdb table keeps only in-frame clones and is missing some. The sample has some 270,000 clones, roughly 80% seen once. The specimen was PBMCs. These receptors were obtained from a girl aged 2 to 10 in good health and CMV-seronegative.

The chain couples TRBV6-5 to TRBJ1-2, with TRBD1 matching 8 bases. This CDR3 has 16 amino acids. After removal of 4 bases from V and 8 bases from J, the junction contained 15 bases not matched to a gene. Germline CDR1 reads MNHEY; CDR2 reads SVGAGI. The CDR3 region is CASSSLPRTGPPGYTF. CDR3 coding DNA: TGTGCCAGCAGTTCCCTACCCCGGACAGGGCCGCCCGGCTACACCTTC.

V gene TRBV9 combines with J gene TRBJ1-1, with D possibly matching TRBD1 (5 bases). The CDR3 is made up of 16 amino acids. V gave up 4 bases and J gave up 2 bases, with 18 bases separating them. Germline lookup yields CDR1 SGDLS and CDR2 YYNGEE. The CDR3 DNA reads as TGTGCCAGCAGCTCTTTCCCCCGGACACCAAACACTGAAGCTTTCTTT. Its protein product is CASSSFPRTPNTEAFF.

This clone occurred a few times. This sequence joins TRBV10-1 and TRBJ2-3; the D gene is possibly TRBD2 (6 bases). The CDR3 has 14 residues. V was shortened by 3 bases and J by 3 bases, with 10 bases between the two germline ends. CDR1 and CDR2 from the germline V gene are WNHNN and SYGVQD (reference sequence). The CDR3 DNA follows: TGCGCCAGCAGTGAAGGGCGGGGAACAGATACGCAGTATTTT. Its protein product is CASSEGRGTDTQYF.

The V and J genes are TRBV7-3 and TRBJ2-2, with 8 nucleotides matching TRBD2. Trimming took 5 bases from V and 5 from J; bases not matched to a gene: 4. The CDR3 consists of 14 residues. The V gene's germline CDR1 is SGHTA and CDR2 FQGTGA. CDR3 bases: TGTGCCAGCAGCGTTAGCGGGATAACCGGGGAGCTGTTTTTT. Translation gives CASSVSGITGELFF.

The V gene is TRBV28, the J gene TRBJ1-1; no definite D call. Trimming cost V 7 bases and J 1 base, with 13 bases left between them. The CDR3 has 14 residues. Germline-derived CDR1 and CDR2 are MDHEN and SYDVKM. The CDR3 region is CASTRREQNTEAFF. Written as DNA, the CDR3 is TGTGCCAGCACTCGTAGGGAGCAGAACACTGAAGCTTTCTTT.

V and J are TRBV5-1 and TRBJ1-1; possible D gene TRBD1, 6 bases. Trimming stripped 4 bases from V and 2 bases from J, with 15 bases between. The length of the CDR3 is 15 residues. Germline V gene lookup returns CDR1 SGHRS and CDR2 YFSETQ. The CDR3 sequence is CASSPPTGHNTEAFF. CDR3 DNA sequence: TGCGCCAGCAGCCCTCCGACAGGTCATAACACTGAAGCTTTCTTT.

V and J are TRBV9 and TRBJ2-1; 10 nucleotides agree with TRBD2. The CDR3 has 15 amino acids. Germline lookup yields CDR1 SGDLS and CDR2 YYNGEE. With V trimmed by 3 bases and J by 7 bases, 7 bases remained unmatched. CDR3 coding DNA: TGTGCCAGCAGCGCTAGCGGGGGAACTATGAATGAGCAGTTCTTC. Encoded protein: CASSASGGTMNEQFF.

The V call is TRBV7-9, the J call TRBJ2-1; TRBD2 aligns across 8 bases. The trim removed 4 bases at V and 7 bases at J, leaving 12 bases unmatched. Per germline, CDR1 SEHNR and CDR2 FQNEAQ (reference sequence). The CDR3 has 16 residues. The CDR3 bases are TGTGCCAGCAGCTCACCCTCCGGACTAGCAGGGAATGAGCAGTTCTTC. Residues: CASSSPSGLAGNEQFF.

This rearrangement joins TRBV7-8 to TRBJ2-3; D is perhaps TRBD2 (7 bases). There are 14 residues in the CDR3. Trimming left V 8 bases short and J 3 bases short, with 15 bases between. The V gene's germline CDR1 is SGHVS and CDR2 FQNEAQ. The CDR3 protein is CASLLRGGTDTQYF. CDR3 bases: TGTGCCAGCTTGCTGAGGGGGGGGACAGATACGCAGTATTTT.

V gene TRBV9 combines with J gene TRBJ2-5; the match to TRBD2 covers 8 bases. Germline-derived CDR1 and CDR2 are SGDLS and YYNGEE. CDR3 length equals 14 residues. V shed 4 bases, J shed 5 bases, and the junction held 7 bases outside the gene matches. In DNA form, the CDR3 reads TGTGCCAGCAGCCCTCGGGGGGGCTGGGAGACCCAGTACTTC. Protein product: CASSPRGGWETQYF.

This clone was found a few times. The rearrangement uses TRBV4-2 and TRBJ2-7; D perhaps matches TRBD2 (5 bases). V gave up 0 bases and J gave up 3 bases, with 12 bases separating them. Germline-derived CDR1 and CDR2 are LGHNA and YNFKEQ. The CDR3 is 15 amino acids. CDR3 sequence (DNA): TGTGCCAGCAGCCAAGATACTAGGTCCTTCTACGAGCAGTACTTC. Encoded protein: CASSQDTRSFYEQYF.

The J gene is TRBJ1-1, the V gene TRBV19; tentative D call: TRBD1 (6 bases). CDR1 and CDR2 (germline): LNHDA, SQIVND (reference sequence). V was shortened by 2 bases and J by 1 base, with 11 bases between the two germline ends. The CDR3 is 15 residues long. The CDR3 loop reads CASSISGHRNTEAFF. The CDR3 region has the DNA TGTGCCAGTAGTATATCGGGACACCGGAACACTGAAGCTTTCTTT. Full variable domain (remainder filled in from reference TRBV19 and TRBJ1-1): DGGITQSPKYLFRKEGQNVTLSCEQNLNHDAMYWYRQDPGQGLRLIYYSQIVNDFQKGDIAEGYSVSREKKESFPLTVTSAQKNPTAFYLCASSISGHRNTEAFFGQGTRLTVV.

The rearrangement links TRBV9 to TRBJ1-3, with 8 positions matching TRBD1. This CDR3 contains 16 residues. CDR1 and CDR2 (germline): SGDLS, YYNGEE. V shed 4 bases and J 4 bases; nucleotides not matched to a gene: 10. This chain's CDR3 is CASSPPRTGPGNTIYF. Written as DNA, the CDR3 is TGTGCCAGCAGCCCCCCCCGGACAGGGCCGGGAAACACCATATATTTT.

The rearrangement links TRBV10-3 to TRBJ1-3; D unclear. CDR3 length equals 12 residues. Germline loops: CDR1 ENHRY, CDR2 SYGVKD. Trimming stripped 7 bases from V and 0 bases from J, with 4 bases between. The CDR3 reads CAIMSSGNTIYF. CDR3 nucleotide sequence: TGTGCCATCATGAGCTCTGGAAACACCATATATTTT.

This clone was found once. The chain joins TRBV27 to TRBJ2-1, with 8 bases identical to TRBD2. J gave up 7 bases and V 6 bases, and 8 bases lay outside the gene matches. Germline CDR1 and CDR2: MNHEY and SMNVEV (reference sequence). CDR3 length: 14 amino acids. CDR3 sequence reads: CASRTSGGFNEQFF. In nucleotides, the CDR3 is TGTGCCAGCAGAACGAGCGGGGGATTTAATGAGCAGTTCTTC.

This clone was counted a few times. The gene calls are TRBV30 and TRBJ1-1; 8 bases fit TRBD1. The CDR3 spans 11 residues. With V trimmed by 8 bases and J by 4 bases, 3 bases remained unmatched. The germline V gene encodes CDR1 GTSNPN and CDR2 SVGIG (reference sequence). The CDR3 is CAGDRGTEAFF. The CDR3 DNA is TGTGCCGGCGACAGGGGCACTGAAGCTTTCTTT.

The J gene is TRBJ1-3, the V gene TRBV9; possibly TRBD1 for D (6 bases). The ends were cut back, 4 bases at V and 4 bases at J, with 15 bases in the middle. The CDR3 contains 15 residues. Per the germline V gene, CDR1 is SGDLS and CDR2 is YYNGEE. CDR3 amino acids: CASSPLGGAGNTIYF. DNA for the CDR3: TGTGCCAGCAGCCCCCTAGGGGGGGCGGGAAACACCATATATTTT.

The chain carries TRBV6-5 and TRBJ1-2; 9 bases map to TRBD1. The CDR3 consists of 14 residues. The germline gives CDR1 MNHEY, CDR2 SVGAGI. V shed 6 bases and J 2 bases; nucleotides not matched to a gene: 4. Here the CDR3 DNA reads TGTGCCAGCAGCCAAACAGGGGGCAACTATGGCTACACCTTC. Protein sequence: CASSQTGGNYGYTF.

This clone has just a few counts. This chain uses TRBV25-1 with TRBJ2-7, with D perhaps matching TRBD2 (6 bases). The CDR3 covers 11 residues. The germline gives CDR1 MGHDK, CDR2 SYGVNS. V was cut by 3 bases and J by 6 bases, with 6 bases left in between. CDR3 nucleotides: TGTGCCAGCAGTGAGGGGGGCGAGCAGTACTTC. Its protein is CASSEGGEQYF.

For the CDR3, the DNA is TGTGCCAGCAGCGACGACAGGGGACTAGCAAGACAGTACTTC. It codes for CASSDDRGLARQYF. This chain connects TRBV7-8 to TRBJ2-7; D may be TRBD2 (9 bases). The CDR3 runs 14 residues. Trimming left V 5 bases short and J 10 bases short, with 21 bases between. Germline lookup yields CDR1 SGHVS and CDR2 FQNEAQ.

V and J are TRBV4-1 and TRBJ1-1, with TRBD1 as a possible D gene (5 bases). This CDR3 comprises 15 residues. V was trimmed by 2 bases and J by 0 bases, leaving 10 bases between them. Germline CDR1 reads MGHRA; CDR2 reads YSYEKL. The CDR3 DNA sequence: TGCGCCAGCAGCCAACAGGGACTGATGAACACTGAAGCTTTCTTT. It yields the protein CASSQQGLMNTEAFF.

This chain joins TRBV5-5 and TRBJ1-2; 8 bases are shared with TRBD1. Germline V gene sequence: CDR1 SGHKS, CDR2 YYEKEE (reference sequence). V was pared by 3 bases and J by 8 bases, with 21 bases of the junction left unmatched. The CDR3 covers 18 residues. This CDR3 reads CASSWRDRRLVWSGGYTF. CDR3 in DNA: TGTGCCAGCAGCTGGAGGGACAGGAGGTTGGTTTGGTCTGGGGGCTACACCTTC.

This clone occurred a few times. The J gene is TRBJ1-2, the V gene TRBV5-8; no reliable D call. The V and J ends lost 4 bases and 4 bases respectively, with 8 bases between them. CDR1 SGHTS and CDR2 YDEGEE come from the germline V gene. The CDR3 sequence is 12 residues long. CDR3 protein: CASSPLSYGYTF. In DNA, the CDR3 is TGTGCCAGCAGCCCTCTGAGCTATGGCTACACCTTC. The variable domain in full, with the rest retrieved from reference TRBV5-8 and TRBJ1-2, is EAGVTQSPTHLIKTRGQQATLRCSPISGHTSVYWYQQALGLGLQFLLWYDEGEERNRGNFPPRFSGRQFPNYSSELNVNALELEDSALYLCASSPLSYGYTFGSGTRLTVV.

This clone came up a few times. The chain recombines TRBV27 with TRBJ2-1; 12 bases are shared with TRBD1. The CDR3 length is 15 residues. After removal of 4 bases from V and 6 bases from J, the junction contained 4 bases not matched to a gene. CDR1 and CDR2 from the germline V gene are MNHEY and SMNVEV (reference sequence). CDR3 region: CASSSGQGAGNEQFF. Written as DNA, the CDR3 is TGTGCCAGCAGTTCGGGACAGGGGGCGGGCAATGAGCAGTTCTTC.

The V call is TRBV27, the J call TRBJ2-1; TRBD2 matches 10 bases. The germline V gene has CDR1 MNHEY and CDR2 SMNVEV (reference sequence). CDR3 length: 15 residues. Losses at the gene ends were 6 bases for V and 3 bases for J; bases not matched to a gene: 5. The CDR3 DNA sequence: TGTGCCAGCAGCCGGCGGACTAGCGGCTACAATGAGCAGTTCTTC. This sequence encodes CASSRRTSGYNEQFF.

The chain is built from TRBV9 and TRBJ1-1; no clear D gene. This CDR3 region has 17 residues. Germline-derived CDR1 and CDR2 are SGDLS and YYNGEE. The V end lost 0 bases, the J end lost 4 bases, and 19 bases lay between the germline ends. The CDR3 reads CASSVARDPGGSTEAFF. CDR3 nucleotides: TGTGCCAGCAGCGTAGCAAGAGACCCGGGAGGGAGCACTGAAGCTTTCTTT.

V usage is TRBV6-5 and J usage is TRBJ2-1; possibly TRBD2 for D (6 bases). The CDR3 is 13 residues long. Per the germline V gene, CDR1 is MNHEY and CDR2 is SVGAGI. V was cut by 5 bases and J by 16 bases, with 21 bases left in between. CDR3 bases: TGTGCCAGCAGTGAAGCGCTCGGGGGTGGGGAATTCTTC. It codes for CASSEALGGGEFF.

The CDR3 sequence: CASSQDPVGATDTQYF. CDR3 nucleotides: TGCGCCAGCAGCCAAGATCCGGTCGGTGCCACAGATACGCAGTATTTT. J is TRBJ2-3 and V is TRBV4-1; D not certain. Germline V CDR1 and CDR2: MGHRA, YSYEKL. V gave up 0 bases and J gave up 2 bases, with 12 bases separating them. This CDR3 is 16 amino acids long.

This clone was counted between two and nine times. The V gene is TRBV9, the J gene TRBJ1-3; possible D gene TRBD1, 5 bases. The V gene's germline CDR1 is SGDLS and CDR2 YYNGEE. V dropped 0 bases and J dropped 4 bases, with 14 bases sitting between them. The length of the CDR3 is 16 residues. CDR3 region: CASSVASGFGGNTIYF. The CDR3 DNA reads TGTGCCAGCAGCGTAGCATCAGGGTTTGGCGGAAACACCATATATTTT.

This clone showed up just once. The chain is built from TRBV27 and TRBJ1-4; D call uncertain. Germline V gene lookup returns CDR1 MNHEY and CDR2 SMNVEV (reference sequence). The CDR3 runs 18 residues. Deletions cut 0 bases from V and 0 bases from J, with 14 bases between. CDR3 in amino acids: CASSLSAEYMATNEKLFF. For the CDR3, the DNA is TGTGCCAGCAGTTTATCGGCGGAGTACATGGCAACTAATGAAAAACTGTTTTTT.

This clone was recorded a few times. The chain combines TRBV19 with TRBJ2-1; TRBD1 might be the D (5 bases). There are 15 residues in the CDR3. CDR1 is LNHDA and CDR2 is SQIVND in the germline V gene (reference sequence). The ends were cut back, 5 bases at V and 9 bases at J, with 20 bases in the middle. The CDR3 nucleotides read TGTGCCAGTAGTGGCTACCAGGGTGTAAGGTTTGAGCAGTTCTTC. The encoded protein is CASSGYQGVRFEQFF.

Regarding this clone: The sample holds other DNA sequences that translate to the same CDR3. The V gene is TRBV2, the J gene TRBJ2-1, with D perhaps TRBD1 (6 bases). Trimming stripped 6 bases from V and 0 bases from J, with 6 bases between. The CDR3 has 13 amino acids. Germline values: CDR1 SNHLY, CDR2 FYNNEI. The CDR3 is CASRDSSYNEQFF. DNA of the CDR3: TGTGCCAGCAGGGACAGCTCCTACAATGAGCAGTTCTTC.